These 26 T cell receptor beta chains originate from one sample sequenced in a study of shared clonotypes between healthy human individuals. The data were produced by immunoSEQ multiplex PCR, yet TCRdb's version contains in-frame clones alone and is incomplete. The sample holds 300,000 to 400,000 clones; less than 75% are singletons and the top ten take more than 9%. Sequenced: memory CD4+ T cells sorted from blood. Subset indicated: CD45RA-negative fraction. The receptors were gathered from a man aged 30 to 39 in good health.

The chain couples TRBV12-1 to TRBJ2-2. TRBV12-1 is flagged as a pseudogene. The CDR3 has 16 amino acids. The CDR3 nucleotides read TGTGCCAGCAGCCCACCCGGGGCCACGAACACCGGGGAGCTGTTTTTT. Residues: CASSPPGATNTGELFF.

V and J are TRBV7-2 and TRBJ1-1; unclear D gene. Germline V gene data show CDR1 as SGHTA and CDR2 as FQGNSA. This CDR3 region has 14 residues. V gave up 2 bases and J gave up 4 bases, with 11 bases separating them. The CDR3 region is CASSLFPGVTEAFF. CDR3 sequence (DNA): TGTGCCAGCAGCTTATTCCCCGGGGTCACTGAAGCTTTCTTT.

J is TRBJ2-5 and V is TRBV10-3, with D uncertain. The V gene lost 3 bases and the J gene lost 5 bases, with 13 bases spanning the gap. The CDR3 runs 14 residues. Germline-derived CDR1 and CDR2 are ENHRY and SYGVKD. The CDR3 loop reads CAISESEVVETQYF. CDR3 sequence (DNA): TGTGCCATCAGTGAATCAGAGGTGGTGGAGACCCAGTACTTC.

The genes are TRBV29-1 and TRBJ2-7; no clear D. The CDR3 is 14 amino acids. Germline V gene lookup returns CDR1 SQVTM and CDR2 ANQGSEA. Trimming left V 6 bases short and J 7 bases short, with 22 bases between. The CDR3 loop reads CSVQVDVGVREQYF. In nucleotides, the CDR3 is TGCAGCGTCCAAGTCGACGTGGGTGTTAGGGAGCAGTACTTC.

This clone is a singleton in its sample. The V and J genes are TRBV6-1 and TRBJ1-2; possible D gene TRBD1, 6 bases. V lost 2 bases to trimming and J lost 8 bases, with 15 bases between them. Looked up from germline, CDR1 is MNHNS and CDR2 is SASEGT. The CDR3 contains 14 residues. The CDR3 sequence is CASSEKGHPQGYTF. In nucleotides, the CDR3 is TGTGCCAGCAGTGAAAAGGGACACCCGCAGGGCTACACCTTC.

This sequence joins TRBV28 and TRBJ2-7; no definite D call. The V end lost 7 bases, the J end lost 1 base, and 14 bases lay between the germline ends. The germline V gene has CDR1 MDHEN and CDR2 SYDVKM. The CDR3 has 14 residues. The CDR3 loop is CASIKNGGSYEQYF. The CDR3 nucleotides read TGTGCCAGCATTAAGAATGGTGGGTCCTACGAGCAGTACTTC.

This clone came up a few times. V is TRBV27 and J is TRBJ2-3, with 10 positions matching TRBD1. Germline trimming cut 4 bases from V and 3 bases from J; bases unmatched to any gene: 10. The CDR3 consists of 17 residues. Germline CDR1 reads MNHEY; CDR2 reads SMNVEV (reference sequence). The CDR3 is CASSSGQGVVGTDTQYF. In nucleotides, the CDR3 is TGTGCCAGCAGTTCAGGACAGGGGGTAGTCGGAACAGATACGCAGTATTTT.

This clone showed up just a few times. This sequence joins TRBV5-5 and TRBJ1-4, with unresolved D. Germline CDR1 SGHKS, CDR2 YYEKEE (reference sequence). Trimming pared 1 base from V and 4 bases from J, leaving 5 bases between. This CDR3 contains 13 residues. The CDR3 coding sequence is TGTGCCAGCAGCTTGACAGTTAATGAAAAACTGTTTTTT. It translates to CASSLTVNEKLFF.

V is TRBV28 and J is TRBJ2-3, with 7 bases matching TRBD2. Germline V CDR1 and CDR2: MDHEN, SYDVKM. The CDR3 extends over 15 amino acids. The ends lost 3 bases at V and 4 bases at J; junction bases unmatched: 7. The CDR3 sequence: CASSLAGVEADTQYF. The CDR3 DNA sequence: TGTGCCAGCAGTTTGGCGGGAGTGGAAGCAGATACGCAGTATTTT.

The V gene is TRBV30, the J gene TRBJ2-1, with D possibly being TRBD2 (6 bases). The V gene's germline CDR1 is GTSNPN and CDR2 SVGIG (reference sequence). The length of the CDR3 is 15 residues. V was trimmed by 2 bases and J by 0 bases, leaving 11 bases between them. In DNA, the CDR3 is TGTGCCTGGAGTTTCGGGAGCAGCTCCTACAATGAGCAGTTCTTC. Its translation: CAWSFGSSSYNEQFF.

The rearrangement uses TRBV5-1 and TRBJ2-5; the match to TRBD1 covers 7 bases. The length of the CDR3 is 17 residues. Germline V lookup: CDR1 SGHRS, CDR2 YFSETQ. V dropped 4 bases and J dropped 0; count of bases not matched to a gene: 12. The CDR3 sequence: CASSRSSGTEYQETQYF. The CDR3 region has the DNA TGCGCCAGCAGCAGAAGCTCCGGGACAGAGTACCAAGAGACCCAGTACTTC.

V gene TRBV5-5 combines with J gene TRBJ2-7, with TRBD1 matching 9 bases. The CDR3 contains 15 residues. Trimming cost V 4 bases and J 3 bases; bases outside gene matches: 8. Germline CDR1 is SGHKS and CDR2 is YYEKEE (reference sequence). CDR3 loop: CASSLNPTGGYEQYF. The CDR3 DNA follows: TGTGCCAGCAGCCTCAACCCGACAGGGGGCTACGAGCAGTACTTC. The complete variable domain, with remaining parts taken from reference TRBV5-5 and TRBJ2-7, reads DAGVTQSPTHLIKTRGQQVTLRCSPISGHKSVSWYQQVLGQGPQFIFQYYEKEERGRGNFPDRFSARQFPNYSSELNVNALLLGDSALYLCASSLNPTGGYEQYFGPGTRLTVT.

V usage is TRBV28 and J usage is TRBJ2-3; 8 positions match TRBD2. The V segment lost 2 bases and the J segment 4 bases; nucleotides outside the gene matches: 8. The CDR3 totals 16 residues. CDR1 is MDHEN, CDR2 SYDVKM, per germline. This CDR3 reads CASSLPRGSGADTQYF. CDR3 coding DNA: TGTGCCAGCAGTTTACCACGCGGTAGCGGGGCAGATACGCAGTATTTT.

Here the CDR3 DNA reads TGTGCCAGCAGCTTAGGCAGAAGTTCTGGAAACACCATATATTTT. This sequence encodes CASSLGRSSGNTIYF. The chain is built from TRBV11-2 and TRBJ1-3; no clear D. The CDR3 length is 15 residues. Germline CDR1 SGHAT, CDR2 FQNNGV. Trimming removed 1 base from V and 1 base from J, with 8 bases in between.

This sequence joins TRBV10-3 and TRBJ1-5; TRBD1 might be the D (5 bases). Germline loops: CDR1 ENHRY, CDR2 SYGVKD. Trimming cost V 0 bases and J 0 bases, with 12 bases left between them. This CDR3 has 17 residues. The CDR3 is CAISESGPGTSNQPQHF. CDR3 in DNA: TGTGCCATCAGTGAGTCGGGGCCAGGAACTAGCAATCAGCCCCAGCATTTT.

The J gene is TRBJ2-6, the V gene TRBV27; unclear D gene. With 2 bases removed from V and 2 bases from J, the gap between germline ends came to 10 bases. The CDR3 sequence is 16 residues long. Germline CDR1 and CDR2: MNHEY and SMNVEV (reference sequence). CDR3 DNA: TGTGCCAGCAGTTTAAATGCCAGGCCTGGGGCCAACGTCCTGACTTTC. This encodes CASSLNARPGANVLTF.

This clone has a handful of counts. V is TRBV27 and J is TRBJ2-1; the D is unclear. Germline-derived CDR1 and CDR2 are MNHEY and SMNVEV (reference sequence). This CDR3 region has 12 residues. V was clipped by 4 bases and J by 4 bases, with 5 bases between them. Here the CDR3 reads CASSSAYNEQFF. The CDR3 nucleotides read TGTGCCAGCAGTTCGGCGTACAATGAGCAGTTCTTC.

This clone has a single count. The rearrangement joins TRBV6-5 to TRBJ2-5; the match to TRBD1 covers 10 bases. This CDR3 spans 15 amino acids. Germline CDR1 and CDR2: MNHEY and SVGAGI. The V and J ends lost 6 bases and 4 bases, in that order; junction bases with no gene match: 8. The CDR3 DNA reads TGTGCCAGCAGAGATAGCCGGGACAGGGGAGAGACCCAGTACTTC. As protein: CASRDSRDRGETQYF.

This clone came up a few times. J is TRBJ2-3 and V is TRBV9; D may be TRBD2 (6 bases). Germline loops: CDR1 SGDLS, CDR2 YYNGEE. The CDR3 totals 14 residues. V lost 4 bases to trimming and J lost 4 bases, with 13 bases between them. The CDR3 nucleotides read TGTGCCAGCAGCCCACAACCGGGGGCAGATACGCAGTATTTT. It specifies CASSPQPGADTQYF.

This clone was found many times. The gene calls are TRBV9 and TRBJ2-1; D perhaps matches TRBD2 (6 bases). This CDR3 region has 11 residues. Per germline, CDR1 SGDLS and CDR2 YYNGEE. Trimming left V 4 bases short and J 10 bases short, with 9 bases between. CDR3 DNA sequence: TGTGCCAGCAGCTTCGGACTAGAGCAGTTCTTC. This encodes CASSFGLEQFF.

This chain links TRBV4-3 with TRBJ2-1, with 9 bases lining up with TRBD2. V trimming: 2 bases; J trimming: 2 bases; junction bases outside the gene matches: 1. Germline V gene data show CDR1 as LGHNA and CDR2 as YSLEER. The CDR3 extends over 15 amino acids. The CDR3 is CASSQLAGTYNEQFF. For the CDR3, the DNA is TGCGCCAGCAGCCAACTAGCGGGAACCTACAATGAGCAGTTCTTC.

The CDR3, as DNA: TGTGCCAGCAGCTTAGCCTCCGGCTATGGCTACACCTTC. This translates into CASSLASGYGYTF. The J gene is TRBJ1-2, the V gene TRBV11-3; no firm D call. The V gene's germline CDR1 is SGHNT and CDR2 YENEEA. V was clipped by 1 base and J by 4 bases, with 7 bases between them. The CDR3 is 13 amino acids.

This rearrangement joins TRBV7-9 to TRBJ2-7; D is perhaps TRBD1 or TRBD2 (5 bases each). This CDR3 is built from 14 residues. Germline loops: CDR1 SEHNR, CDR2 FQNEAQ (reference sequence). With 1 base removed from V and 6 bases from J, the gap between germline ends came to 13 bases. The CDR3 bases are TGTGCCAGCAGCTTAGGGCTAGCTGGGGGCGAGCAGTACTTC. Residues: CASSLGLAGGEQYF. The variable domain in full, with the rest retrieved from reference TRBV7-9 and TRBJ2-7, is DTGVSQNPRHKITKRGQNVTFRCDPISEHNRLYWYRQTLGQGPEFLTYFQNEAQLEKSRLLSDRFSAERPKGSFSTLEIQRTEQGDSAMYLCASSLGLAGGEQYFGPGTRLTVT.

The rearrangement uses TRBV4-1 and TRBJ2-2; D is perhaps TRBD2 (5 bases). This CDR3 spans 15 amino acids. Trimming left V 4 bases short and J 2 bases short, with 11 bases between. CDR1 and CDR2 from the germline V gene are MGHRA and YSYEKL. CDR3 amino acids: CASSRPGINTGELFF. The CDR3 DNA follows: TGCGCCAGCAGCCGACCGGGAATTAACACCGGGGAGCTGTTTTTT.

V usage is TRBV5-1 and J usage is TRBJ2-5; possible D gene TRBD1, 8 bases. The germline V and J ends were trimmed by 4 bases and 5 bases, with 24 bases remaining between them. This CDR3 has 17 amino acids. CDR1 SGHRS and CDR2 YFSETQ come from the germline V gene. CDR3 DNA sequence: TGCGCCAGCAGCCCAGGCGGAAGACAGGGGAGGGGGGAGACCCAGTACTTC. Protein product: CASSPGGRQGRGETQYF.

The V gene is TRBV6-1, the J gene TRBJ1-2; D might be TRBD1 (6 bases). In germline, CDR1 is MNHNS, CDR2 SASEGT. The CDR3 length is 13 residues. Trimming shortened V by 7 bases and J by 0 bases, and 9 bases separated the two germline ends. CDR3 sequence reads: CASTGGANYGYTF. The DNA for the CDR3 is TGTGCCAGCACTGGGGGCGCTAACTATGGCTACACCTTC.